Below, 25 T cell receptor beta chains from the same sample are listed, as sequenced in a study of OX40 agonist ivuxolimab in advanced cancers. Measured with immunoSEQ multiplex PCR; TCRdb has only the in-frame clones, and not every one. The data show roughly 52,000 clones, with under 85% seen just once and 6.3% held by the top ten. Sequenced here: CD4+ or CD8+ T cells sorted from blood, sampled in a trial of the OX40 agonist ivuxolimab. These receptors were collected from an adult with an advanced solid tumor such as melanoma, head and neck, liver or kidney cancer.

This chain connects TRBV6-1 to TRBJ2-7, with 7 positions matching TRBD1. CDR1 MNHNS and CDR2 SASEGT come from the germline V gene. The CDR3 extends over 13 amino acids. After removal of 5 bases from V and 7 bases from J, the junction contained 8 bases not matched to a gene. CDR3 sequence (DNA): TGTGCCAGCAGTATACTTATGACAGGGGAGCAGTACTTC. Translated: CASSILMTGEQYF.

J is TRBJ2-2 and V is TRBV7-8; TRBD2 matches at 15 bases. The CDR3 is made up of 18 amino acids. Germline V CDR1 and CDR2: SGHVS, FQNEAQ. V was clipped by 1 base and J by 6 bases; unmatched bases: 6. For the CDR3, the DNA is TGTGCCAGCAGCTTAGGCAGGACTAGCGGGAGGGGGGCCGGGGAGCTGTTTTTT. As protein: CASSLGRTSGRGAGELFF.

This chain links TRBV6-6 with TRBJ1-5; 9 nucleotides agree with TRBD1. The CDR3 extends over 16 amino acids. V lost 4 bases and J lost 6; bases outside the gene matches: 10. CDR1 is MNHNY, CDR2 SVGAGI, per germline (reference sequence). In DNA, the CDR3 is TGTGCCAGCAGTTCCCGGAACAGGGGGCTGACTCAGCCCCAGCATTTT. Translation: CASSSRNRGLTQPQHF.

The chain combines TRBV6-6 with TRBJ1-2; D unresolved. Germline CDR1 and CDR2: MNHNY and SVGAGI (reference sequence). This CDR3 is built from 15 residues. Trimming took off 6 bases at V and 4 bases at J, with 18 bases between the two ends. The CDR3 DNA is TGTGCCAGCAGCACCAAGTCTCAGACCCTCTATGGCTACACCTTC. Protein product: CASSTKSQTLYGYTF.

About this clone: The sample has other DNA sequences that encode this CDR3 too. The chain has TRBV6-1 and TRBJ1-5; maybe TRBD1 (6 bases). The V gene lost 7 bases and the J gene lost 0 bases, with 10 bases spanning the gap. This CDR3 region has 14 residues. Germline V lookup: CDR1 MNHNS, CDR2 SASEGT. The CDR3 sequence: CASNPTGSNQPQHF. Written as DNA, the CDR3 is TGTGCCAGCAACCCGACAGGTAGCAATCAGCCCCAGCATTTT.

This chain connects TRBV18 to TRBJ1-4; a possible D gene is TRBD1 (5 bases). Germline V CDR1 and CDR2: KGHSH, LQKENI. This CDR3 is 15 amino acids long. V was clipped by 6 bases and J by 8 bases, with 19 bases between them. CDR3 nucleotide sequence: TGTGCCAGCTCTGAAGGGGCGCTAGCAAACGAAAAACTGTTTTTT. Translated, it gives CASSEGALANEKLFF.

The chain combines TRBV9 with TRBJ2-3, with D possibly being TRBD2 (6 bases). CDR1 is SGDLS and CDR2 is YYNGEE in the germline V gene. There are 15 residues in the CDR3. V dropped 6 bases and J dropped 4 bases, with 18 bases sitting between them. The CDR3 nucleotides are TGTGCCAGCACCGGGGGTGGAACCTGGCCAGATACGCAGTATTTT. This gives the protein CASTGGGTWPDTQYF.

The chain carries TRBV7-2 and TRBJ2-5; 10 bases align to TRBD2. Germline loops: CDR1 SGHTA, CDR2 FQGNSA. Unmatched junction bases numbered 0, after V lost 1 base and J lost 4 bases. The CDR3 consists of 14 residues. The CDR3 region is CASSLGLAGETQYF. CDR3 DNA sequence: TGTGCCAGCAGCTTAGGACTAGCGGGAGAGACCCAGTACTTC.

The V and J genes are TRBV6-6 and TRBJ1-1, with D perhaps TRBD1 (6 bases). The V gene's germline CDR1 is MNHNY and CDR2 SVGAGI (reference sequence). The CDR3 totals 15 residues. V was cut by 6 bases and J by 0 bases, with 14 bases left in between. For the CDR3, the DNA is TGTGCCAGCAGCAGCGCGGGGGGGCTGAACACTGAAGCTTTCTTT. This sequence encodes CASSSAGGLNTEAFF.

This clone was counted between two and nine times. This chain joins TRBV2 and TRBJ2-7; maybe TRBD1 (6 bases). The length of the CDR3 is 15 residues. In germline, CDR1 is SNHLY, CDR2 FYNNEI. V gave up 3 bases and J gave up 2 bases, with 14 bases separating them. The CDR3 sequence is CASSELWGPAYEQYF. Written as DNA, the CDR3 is TGTGCCAGCAGTGAGCTTTGGGGGCCCGCCTACGAGCAGTACTTC.

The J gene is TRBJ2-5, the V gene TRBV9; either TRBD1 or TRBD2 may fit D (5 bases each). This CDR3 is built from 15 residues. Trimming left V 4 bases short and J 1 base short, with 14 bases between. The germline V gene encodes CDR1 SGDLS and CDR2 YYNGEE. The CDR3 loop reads CASSLGDVIQETQYF. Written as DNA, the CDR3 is TGTGCCAGCAGCTTGGGGGACGTAATCCAAGAGACCCAGTACTTC.

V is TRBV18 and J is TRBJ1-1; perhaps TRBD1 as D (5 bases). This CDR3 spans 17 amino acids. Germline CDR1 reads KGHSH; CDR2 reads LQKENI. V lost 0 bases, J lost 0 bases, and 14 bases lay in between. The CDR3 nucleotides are TGTGCCAGCTCACCACCGTTCGGTACAGGACTGAACACTGAAGCTTTCTTT. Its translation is CASSPPFGTGLNTEAFF.

CDR3 nucleotide sequence: TGTGCCAGCAGTTCCCCCCTGGCAGGGAGCTCCTACGAGCAGTACTTC. This gives the protein CASSSPLAGSSYEQYF. The chain carries TRBV28 and TRBJ2-7, with D perhaps given as TRBD1 or TRBD2 (5 bases each). CDR1 MDHEN and CDR2 SYDVKM come from the germline V gene. V was trimmed by 4 bases and J by 0 bases, leaving 16 bases between them. This CDR3 is 16 amino acids long.

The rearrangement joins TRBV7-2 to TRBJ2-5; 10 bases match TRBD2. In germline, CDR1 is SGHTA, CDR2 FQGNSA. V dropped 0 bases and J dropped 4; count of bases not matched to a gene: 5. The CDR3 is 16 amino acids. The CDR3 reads CASSLAPAGGLETQYF. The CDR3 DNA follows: TGTGCCAGCAGCTTAGCCCCAGCGGGGGGGCTAGAGACCCAGTACTTC.

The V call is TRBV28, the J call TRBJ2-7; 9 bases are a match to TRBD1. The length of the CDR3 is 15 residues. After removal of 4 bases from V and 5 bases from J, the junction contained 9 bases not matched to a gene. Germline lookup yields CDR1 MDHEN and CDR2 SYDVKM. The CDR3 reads CASSSSGTGSNEQYF. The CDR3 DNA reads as TGTGCCAGCAGTTCCTCCGGGACAGGGAGTAACGAGCAGTACTTC.

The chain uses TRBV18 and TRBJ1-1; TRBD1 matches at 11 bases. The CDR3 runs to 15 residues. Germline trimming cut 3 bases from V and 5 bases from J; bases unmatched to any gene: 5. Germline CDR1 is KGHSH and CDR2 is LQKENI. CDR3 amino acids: CASSPQGQGGTEAFF. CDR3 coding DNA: TGTGCCAGCTCACCCCAGGGACAGGGGGGGACTGAAGCTTTCTTT.

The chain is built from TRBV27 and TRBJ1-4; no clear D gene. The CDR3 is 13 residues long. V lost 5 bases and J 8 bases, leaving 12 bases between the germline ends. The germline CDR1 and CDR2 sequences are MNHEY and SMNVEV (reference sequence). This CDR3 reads CASSIRREEKLFF. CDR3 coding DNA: TGTGCCAGCAGTATCCGAAGGGAAGAAAAACTGTTTTTT. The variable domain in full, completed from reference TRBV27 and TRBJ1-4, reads EAQVTQNPRYLITVTGKKLTVTCSQNMNHEYMSWYRQDPGLGLRQIYYSMNVEVTDKGDVPEGYKVSRKEKRNFPLILESPSPNQTSLYFCASSIRREEKLFFGSGTQLSVL.

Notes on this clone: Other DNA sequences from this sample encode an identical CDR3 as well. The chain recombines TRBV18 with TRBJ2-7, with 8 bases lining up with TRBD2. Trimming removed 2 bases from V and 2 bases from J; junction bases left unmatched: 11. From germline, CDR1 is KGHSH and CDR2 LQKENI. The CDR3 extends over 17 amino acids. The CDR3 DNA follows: TGTGCCAGCTCACCAGGGGCAGCGGGAGCCGTTCCCTACGAGCAGTACTTC. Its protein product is CASSPGAAGAVPYEQYF.

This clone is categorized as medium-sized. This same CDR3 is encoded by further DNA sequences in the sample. CDR3 protein: CASSDGNTGELFF. CDR3 bases: TGCGCCAGCAGTGACGGGAACACCGGGGAGCTGTTTTTT. This chain joins TRBV10-1 and TRBJ2-2; D gene uncertain. Trimming cost V 3 bases and J 1 base, with 3 bases left between them. CDR3 length: 13 residues. Germline CDR1 WNHNN, CDR2 SYGVQD (reference sequence).

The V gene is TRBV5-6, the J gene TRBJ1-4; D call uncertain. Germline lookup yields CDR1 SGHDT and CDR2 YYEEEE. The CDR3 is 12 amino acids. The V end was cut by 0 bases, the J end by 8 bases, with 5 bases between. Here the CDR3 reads CASSLVGEKLFF. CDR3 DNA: TGTGCCAGCAGCTTGGTTGGGGAAAAACTGTTTTTT.

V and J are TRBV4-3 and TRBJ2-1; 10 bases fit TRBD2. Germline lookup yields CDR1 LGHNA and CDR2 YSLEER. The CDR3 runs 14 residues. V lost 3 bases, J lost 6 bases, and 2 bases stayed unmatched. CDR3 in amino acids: CASSHSGGLNEQFF. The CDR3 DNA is TGCGCCAGCAGCCATAGCGGGGGGCTCAATGAGCAGTTCTTC.

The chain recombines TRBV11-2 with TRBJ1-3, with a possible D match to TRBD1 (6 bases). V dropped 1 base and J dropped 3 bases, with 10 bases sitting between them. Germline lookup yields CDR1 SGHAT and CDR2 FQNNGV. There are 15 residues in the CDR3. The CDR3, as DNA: TGTGCCAGCAGCTTAGGCAGGGGCTATGGAAACACCATATATTTT. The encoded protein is CASSLGRGYGNTIYF.

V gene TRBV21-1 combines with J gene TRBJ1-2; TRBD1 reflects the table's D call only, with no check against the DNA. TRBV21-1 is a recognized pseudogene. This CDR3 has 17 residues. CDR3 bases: TGTGCCAGCAGCGAAAGGACAGGGAGGCCTGCTAACTATGGCTACACCTTC. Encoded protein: CASSERTGRPANYGYTF.

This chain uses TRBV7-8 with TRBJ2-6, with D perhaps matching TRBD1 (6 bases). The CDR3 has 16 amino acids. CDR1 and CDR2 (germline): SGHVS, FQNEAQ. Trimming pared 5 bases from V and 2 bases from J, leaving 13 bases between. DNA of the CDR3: TGTGCCAGCAGCCTACACAGGGCCCCTGGGGCCAACGTCCTGACTTTC. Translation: CASSLHRAPGANVLTF.

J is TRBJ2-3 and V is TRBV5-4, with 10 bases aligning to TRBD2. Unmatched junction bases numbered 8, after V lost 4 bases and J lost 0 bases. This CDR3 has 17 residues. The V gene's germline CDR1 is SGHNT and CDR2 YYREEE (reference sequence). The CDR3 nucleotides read TGTGCCAGCAGCGCTGGTCTAGCGGGAGCTAGCACAGATACGCAGTATTTT. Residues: CASSAGLAGASTDTQYF.